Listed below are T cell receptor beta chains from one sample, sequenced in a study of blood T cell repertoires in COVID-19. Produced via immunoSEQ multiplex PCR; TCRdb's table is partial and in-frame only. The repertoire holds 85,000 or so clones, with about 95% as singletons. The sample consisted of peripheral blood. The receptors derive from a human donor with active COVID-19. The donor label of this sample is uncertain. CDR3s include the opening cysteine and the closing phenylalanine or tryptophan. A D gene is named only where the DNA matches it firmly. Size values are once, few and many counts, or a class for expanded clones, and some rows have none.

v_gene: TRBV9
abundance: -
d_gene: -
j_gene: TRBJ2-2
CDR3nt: TGTGCCAGCAGCGTAGCAGGATCGAACACCGGGGAGCTGTTTTTT
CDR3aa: CASSVAGSNTGELFF

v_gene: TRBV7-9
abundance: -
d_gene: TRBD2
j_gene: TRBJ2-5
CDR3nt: TGTGCCAGCAGCCCGCTGGTAGCGGGCGGCGACCAAGAGACCCAGTACTTC
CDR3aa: CASSPLVAGGDQETQYF

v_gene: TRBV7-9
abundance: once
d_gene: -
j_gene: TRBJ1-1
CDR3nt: TGTGCCAGCAGCTTAGTTTCCGGGGGATTAGGGAACACTGAAGCTTTCTTT
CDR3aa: CASSLVSGGLGNTEAFF

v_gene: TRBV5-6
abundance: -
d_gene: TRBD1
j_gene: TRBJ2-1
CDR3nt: TGTGCCAGCAGTTTGACAGGGTTTGAGCAGTTCTTC
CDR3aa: CASSLTGFEQFF

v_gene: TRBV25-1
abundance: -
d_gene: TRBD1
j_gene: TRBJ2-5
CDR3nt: TGTGCCAGCAGTGCCGCGACAGGGTGGGAGACCCAGTACTTC
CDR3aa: CASSAATGWETQYF

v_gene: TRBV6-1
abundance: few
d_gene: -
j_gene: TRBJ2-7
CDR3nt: TGTGCCAGCAGTGACGCCTACGAGCAGTACTTC
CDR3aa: CASSDAYEQYF

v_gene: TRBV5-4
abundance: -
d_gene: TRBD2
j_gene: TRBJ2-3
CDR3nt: TGTGCCAGCAGCTTGGCCCGCGGGAGTGGAGATACGCAGTATTTT
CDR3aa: CASSLARGSGDTQYF

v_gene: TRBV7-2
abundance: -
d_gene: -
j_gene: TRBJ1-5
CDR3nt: TGTGCCAGCAGCCCTGACTATAGCAATCAGCCCCAGCATTTT
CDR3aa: CASSPDYSNQPQHF

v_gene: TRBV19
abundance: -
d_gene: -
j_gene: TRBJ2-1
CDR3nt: TGTGCCAGTAGCAGCACAGGGAATGAGCAGTTCTTC
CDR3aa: CASSSTGNEQFF

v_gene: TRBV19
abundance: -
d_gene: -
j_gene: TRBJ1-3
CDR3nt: TGTGCCAGTTGCCCCAGGGCTCCCGGAAACACCATATATTTT
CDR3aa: CASCPRAPGNTIYF

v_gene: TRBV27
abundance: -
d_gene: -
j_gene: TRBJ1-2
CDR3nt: TGTGCCAGCAGCCACTCACGAGGGAGGGGTGACTATGGCTACACCTTC
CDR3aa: CASSHSRGRGDYGYTF

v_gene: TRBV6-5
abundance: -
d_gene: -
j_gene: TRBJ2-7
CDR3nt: TGTGCCAGCAGCCGGACCGGGGGGCCTATCTACGAGCAGTACTTC
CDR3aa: CASSRTGGPIYEQYF

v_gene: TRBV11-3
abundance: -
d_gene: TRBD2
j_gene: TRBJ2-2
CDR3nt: TGTGCCAGCAGCTCAACTAGCGGTTTAAACACCGGGGAGCTGTTTTTT
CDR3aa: CASSSTSGLNTGELFF

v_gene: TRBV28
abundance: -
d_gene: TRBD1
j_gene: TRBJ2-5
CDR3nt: TGTGCCAGCAGTTTGGGCAGGGGGCTATGGGAGACCCAGTACTTC
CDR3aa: CASSLGRGLWETQYF

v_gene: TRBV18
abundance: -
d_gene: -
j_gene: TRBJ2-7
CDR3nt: TGTGCCAGCTCACCACGGCGTATACAGGGTGACGAGCAGTACTTC
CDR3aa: CASSPRRIQGDEQYF

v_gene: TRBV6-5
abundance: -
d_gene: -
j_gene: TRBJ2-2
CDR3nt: TGTGCCAGCAGGGCAACGGGGGCCGGGGAGCTGTTTTTT
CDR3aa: CASRATGAGELFF

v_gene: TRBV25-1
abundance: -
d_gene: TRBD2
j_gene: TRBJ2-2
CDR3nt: TGTGCCAGCAGTGAATGGAGCGGGGTGAACACCGGGGAGCTGTTTTTT
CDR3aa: CASSEWSGVNTGELFF

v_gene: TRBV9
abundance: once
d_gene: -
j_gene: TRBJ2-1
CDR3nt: TGTGCCAGCAGCGGGGGGACTCTTAATGAGCAGTTCTTC
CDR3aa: CASSGGTLNEQFF

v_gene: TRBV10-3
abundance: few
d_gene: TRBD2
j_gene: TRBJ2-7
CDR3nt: TGTGCCATCAAACCCCTAGCGGGCGCCTACGAGCAGTACTTC
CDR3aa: CAIKPLAGAYEQYF

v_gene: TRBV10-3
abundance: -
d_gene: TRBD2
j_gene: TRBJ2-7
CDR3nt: TGTGCCATCAGTGAGACTAGCGGGAGGGTATACGAGCAGTACTTC
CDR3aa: CAISETSGRVYEQYF

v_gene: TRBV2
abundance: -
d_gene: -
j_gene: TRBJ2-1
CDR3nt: TGTGCCAGCAGGGCCACCCTAGCCAACAATGAGCAGTTCTTC
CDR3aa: CASRATLANNEQFF

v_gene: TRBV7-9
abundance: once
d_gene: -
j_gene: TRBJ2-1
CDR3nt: TGTGCCAGCAGCCTAACAGAGGGAGTCGGGGAGCAGTTCTTC
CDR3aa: CASSLTEGVGEQFF

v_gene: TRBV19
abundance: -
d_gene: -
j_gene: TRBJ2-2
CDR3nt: TGTGCCAGTAGTGCACAGGGTTTTGTCGGGGAGCTGTTTTTT
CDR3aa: CASSAQGFVGELFF

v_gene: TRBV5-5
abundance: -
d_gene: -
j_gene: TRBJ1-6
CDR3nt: TGTGCCAGCAGCTTGCATCGTTTAGAGGGTAATTCACCCCTCCACTTT
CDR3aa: CASSLHRLEGNSPLHF

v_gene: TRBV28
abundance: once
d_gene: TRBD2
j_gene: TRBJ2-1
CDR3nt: TGTGCCAGCTACCGACCCGAGCGGGGTGAGCAGTTCTTC
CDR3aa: CASYRPERGEQFF

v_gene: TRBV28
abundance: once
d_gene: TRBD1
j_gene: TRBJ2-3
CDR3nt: TGTGCCAGCAGCAAGACCACCCGGACAGGGGGCTGGGTAGATACGCAGTATTTT
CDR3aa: CASSKTTRTGGWVDTQYF

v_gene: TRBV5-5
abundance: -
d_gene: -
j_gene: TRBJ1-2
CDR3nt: TGTGCCAGCAGCCCTACCTCAAACAGGGACAACTATGGCTACACCTTC
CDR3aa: CASSPTSNRDNYGYTF

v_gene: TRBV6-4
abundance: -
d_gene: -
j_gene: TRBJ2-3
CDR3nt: TGTGCCAGCAGTGACTCAGCCGTCCCTAGCACAGATACGCAGTATTTT
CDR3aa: CASSDSAVPSTDTQYF

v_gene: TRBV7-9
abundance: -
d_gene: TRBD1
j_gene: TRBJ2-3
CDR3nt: TGTGCCAGCAGCTCTCGGGGACAGGTTAAAACAGATACGCAGTATTTT
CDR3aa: CASSSRGQVKTDTQYF

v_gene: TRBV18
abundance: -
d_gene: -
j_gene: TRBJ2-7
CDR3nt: TGTGCCAGCTCACCAAGCCAGGGTCACGGCTACGAGCAGTACTTC
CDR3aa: CASSPSQGHGYEQYF

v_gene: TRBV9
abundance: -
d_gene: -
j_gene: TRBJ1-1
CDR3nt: TGTGCCAGCAGCATACGACAAATCGACACTGAAGCTTTCTTT
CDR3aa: CASSIRQIDTEAFF

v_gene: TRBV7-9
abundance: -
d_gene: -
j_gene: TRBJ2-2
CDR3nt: TGTGCCAGCAGCCAGAGGACGAACACCGGGGAGCTGTTTTTT
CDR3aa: CASSQRTNTGELFF

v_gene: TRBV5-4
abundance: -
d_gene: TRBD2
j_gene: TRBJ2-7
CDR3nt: TGTGCCAGCAGCATCGGACTAGCGGGGGTCGAGCAGTACTTC
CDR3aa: CASSIGLAGVEQYF

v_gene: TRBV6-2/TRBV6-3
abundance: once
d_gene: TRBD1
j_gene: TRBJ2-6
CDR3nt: TGTGCCAGCAGTTATGGGGACAGGGGAAAGGCTGGGGCCAACGTCCTGACTTTC
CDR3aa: CASSYGDRGKAGANVLTF

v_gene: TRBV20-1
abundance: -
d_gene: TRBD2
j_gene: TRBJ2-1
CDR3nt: TGCAGTGCTAGTCGCGGGAGGGCCGTCACTGAGCAGTTCTTC
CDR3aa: CSASRGRAVTEQFF

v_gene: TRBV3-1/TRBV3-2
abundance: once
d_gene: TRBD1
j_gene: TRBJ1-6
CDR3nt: TGTGCCAGCAGGGCGACAGGGGCTCATTCACCCCTCCACTTT
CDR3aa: CASRATGAHSPLHF

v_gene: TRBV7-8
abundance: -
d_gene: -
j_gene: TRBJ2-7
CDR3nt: TGTGCCAGCAGCCCCAACTACGAGCAGTACTTC
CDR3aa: CASSPNYEQYF

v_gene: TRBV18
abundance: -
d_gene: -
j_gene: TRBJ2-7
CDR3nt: TGTGCCAGCTCACCGGGGCCCTACGAGCAGTACTTC
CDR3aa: CASSPGPYEQYF

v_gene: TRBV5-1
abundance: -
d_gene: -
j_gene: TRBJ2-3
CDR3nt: TGCGCCAGCAGCTTGGTCGTTAGCCGCCACACAGATACGCAGTATTTT
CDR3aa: CASSLVVSRHTDTQYF

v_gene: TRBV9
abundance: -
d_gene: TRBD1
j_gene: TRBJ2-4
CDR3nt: TGTGCCAGCCGGGGGGGACAGGGGTTTCCCAAAAACATTCAGTACTTC
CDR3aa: CASRGGQGFPKNIQYF

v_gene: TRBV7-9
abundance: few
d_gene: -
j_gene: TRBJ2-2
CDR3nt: TGTGCCAGCAGCTTAGTAGTCGGGGAGCTGTTTTTT
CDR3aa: CASSLVVGELFF

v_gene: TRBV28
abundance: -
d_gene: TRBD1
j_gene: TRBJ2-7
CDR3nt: TGTGCCAGCAGTTTTACCGGGACAGACCCCTCCGAGCAGTACTTC
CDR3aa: CASSFTGTDPSEQYF

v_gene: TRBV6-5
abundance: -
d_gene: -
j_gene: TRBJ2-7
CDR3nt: TGTGCCAGCAGTTACTCCATGGGGGGTATAGCCTACGAGCAGTACTTC
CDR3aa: CASSYSMGGIAYEQYF

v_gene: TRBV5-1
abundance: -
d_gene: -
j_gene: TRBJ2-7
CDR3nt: TGCGCCAGCAGCTTGGTAGCAAGCTCCTACGAGCAGTACTTC
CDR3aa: CASSLVASSYEQYF

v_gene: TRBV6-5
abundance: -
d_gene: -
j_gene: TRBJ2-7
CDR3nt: TGTGCCAGCAGTTACTCGAGTCAGGTAACCTACGAGCAGTACTTC
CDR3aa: CASSYSSQVTYEQYF